The clone carrying this T cell receptor beta chain is medium-sized in the sample. Its antigen is undetermined. CDR1 SQVTM and CDR2 ANQGSEA come from the germline V gene. The CDR3 runs 18 residues. The trim removed 6 bases at V and 1 base at J, leaving 18 bases unmatched. The sample is drawn from a study of molecular identifiers for immune sequencing clone quantification. Findings and caveats of the study: The study found clones above 20 RNA copies held over 99% of effector molecules and under 1% in naive cells.

TCRdb reprocessed the PCR reads via MiXCR and lists one record per CDR3 protein. Of roughly 10,000 distinct CDR3 sequences in the sample, about a fifth were seen once. The TCR sequence derives from a human donor in good health. Some libraries in this study had Jurkat cell RNA spiked in. The sample taken for sequencing was naive CD8+ T cells from blood, with Jurkat cell RNA spiked in. Subset reported: FACS-sorted CD8+CD4-CCR7+CD45RA+ naive T cells. The chain uses TRBV29-1 and TRBJ2-5, with 9 bases lining up with TRBD1. The CDR3 loop reads CSVDGTGNFQSSQETQYF. CDR3 coding DNA: TGCAGCGTAGACGGGACAGGGAACTTTCAATCCTCCCAAGAGACCCAGTACTTC.